A single sample is the source of the 30 T cell receptor beta chains below, sequenced in a study of lymphopenia after photon versus proton radiotherapy. Sequenced by immunoSEQ multiplex PCR; TCRdb stores in-frame clones only, minus some. This table holds roughly 57,000 clones, more than 70% found once. The source was peripheral blood, collected from a patient treated with photon-based radiotherapy. The receptor source for this set is a middle-aged man with gastric cancer.

The chain recombines TRBV2 with TRBJ2-7, with D perhaps TRBD2 (6 bases). The CDR3 covers 14 residues. Germline V gene lookup returns CDR1 SNHLY and CDR2 FYNNEI. V was trimmed by 6 bases and J by 7 bases, leaving 19 bases between them. In DNA form, the CDR3 reads TGTGCCAGCAGGGACCTAGCGATACCGGCTGAGCAGTACTTC. It is translated as CASRDLAIPAEQYF.

The rearrangement uses TRBV5-1 and TRBJ2-3; the D gene is possibly TRBD2 (6 bases). This CDR3 has 15 residues. From germline, CDR1 is SGHRS and CDR2 YFSETQ. V was cut by 0 bases and J by 0 bases, with 8 bases left in between. The CDR3 coding sequence is TGCGCCAGCAGCTTGGGCGGGACTAGCACAGATACGCAGTATTTT. Its protein is CASSLGGTSTDTQYF.

Details on this clone: The junction departs from germline at one end; a sequencing error may be responsible. This chain uses TRBV7-2 with TRBJ2-5; D is unclear. Germline-derived CDR1 and CDR2 are SGHTA and FQGNSA. The length of the CDR3 is 14 residues. The CDR3 coding sequence is TGTGCCAGCGGCTTCAGTAATTCCCAAGAGACCCAGTACTTC. Encoded protein: CASGFSNSQETQYF. The variable domain in full, completed from reference TRBV7-2 and TRBJ2-5, reads GAGVSQSPSNKVTEKGKDVELRCDPISGHTALYWYRQSLGQGLEFLIYFQGNSAPDKSGLPSDRFSAERTGGSVSTLTIQRTQQEDSAVYLCASGFSNSQETQYFGPGTRLLVL.

The count of this clone is one. A much larger clone differs from this one at a single base, so this may be a read error. The sample contains more than one DNA sequence encoding this CDR3. The V and J genes are TRBV6-4 and TRBJ2-1, with D maybe TRBD1 (6 bases). CDR3 length equals 15 residues. The germline V gene has CDR1 MRHNA and CDR2 SNTAGT. The V and J ends lost 5 bases and 2 bases respectively, with 13 bases between them. The CDR3 sequence: CASSLGGEPYNEQFF. The CDR3 nucleotides read TGTGCCAGCAGTTTAGGGGGAGAACCCTACAATGAGCAGTTCTTC.

The CDR3, as DNA: TGTGCCAGCTCACTGGACAGGGATCGGACAGATACGCAGTATTTT. Protein: CASSLDRDRTDTQYF. The chain has TRBV18 and TRBJ2-3; TRBD1 matches 8 bases. This CDR3 contains 15 residues. V shed 4 bases, J shed 3 bases, and the junction held 6 bases outside the gene matches. Germline V gene lookup returns CDR1 KGHSH and CDR2 LQKENI.

The chain has TRBV5-1 and TRBJ2-3, with D possibly being TRBD1 (5 bases). The length of the CDR3 is 15 residues. V lost 5 bases and J lost 0, with 13 bases in between. The germline CDR1 and CDR2 sequences are SGHRS and YFSETQ. The CDR3 bases are TGCGCCAGCAGGAAGGACACCCCCAGCACAGATACGCAGTATTTT. Its protein product is CASRKDTPSTDTQYF.

This rearrangement joins TRBV11-2 to TRBJ2-5; TRBD1 or TRBD2 may be the D gene (7 bases each). Trimming left V 7 bases short and J 4 bases short, with 22 bases between. Germline loops: CDR1 SGHAT, CDR2 FQNNGV. CDR3 size: 16 residues. The CDR3 region is CASNKGAGVGRETQYF. CDR3 coding DNA: TGTGCCAGCAACAAGGGGGCGGGAGTAGGACGAGAGACCCAGTACTTC.

The chain combines TRBV27 with TRBJ2-7; perhaps D is TRBD1 or TRBD2 (5 bases each). The length of the CDR3 is 16 residues. The germline gives CDR1 MNHEY, CDR2 SMNVEV (reference sequence). V lost 6 bases to trimming and J lost 1 base, with 19 bases between them. Here the CDR3 reads CASRKIGAGTSYEQYF. The CDR3, as DNA: TGTGCCAGCAGGAAGATTGGGGCCGGGACGTCCTACGAGCAGTACTTC.

This chain uses TRBV29-1 with TRBJ2-2; 9 nucleotides align to TRBD2. This CDR3 has 15 amino acids. Germline V gene data show CDR1 as SQVTM and CDR2 as ANQGSEA. Trimming cost V 1 base and J 3 bases; bases outside gene matches: 3. The CDR3 DNA reads TGCAGCGTTGAAGGGCTAGCGGGGCACACCGGGGAGCTGTTTTTT. This translates into CSVEGLAGHTGELFF.

The V and J genes are TRBV19 and TRBJ2-1, with D uncertain. The CDR3 has 18 residues. Deletions cut 3 bases from V and 0 bases from J, with 18 bases between. Germline CDR1 reads LNHDA; CDR2 reads SQIVND (reference sequence). CDR3 nucleotides: TGTGCCAGTAGTATCCCCAGTAGAGGAAGGAGCTCCTACAATGAGCAGTTCTTC. It codes for CASSIPSRGRSSYNEQFF.

This clone was counted a few times. The chain couples TRBV5-8 to TRBJ2-7; D not certain. The CDR3 length is 14 residues. V lost 5 bases and J 1 base, leaving 13 bases between the germline ends. The germline V gene encodes CDR1 SGHTS and CDR2 YDEGEE. The CDR3 DNA follows: TGTGCCAGCAGGTCCCGACGCAGTTCCTACGAGCAGTACTTC. Translated, it gives CASRSRRSSYEQYF.

J is TRBJ1-2 and V is TRBV9, with D unclear. The CDR3 contains 14 residues. V lost 0 bases and J lost 4, with 10 bases in between. The germline CDR1 and CDR2 sequences are SGDLS and YYNGEE. The CDR3 reads CASSVEAVGYGYTF. CDR3 bases: TGTGCCAGCAGCGTAGAAGCAGTGGGCTATGGCTACACCTTC.

The chain joins TRBV28 to TRBJ2-7; D remains unclear. The V gene lost 4 bases and the J gene lost 2 bases, with 3 bases spanning the gap. The CDR3 runs to 11 residues. Germline V gives CDR1 MDHEN, CDR2 SYDVKM. The CDR3 region is CASSSTYEQYF. The CDR3 bases are TGTGCCAGCAGTTCCACCTACGAGCAGTACTTC.

The chain joins TRBV5-6 to TRBJ2-7; 7 positions match TRBD1. The CDR3 has 14 amino acids. CDR1 and CDR2 from the germline V gene are SGHDT and YYEEEE. V dropped 4 bases and J dropped 4; count of bases not matched to a gene: 8. CDR3 nucleotide sequence: TGTGCCAGCAGCCTCGGACAGGTAGAATACGAGCAGTACTTC. It translates to CASSLGQVEYEQYF.

The rearrangement uses TRBV5-1 and TRBJ1-1; D not resolved. This CDR3 has 14 residues. V lost 3 bases and J lost 0, with 9 bases in between. Germline V gene lookup returns CDR1 SGHRS and CDR2 YFSETQ. The CDR3 coding sequence is TGCGCCAGCAGCTCCGGTACGCTGAACACTGAAGCTTTCTTT. Its translation is CASSSGTLNTEAFF.

This clone has just a few counts. CDR3 DNA sequence: TGTGCCATCAGTGAGCAGGGGGGCGCGAATGAGCAGTTCTTC. Residues: CAISEQGGANEQFF. The chain combines TRBV10-3 with TRBJ2-1; D is possibly TRBD1 (7 bases). Trimming stripped 2 bases from V and 7 bases from J, with 12 bases between. The CDR3 length is 14 residues. Germline loops: CDR1 ENHRY, CDR2 SYGVKD.

V usage is TRBV7-2 and J usage is TRBJ2-1, with 16 positions matching TRBD2. Germline values: CDR1 SGHTA, CDR2 FQGNSA. Unmatched junction bases numbered 6, after V lost 5 bases and J lost 8 bases. The CDR3 is 16 residues long. As DNA, the CDR3 is TGTGCCAGCAGCCCGGGACTAGCGGGAGGGCGGGATGAGCAGTTCTTC. Translating it yields CASSPGLAGGRDEQFF.

This clone has only one observation. The rearrangement links TRBV7-2 to TRBJ1-1, with 9 bases fitting TRBD1. The CDR3 has 14 amino acids. Germline V lookup: CDR1 SGHTA, CDR2 FQGNSA. J lost 5 bases, V lost 7 bases, and 8 bases had no gene match. The CDR3 spells CASKGGQGRTEAFF. The CDR3 DNA reads as TGTGCCAGCAAGGGTGGACAGGGGCGGACTGAAGCTTTCTTT.

The chain employs TRBV7-9 and TRBJ1-4; the match to TRBD1 covers 11 bases. With V trimmed by 5 bases and J by 8 bases, 10 bases remained unmatched. Germline CDR1 is SEHNR and CDR2 is FQNEAQ (reference sequence). This CDR3 region has 16 residues. DNA of the CDR3: TGTGCCAGCAGCCCACCATTCCGGACAGGGGGCGAAAAACTGTTTTTT. Translating it yields CASSPPFRTGGEKLFF.

This clone was counted a few times. The V and J genes are TRBV25-1 and TRBJ1-1; 8 nucleotides agree with TRBD1. The CDR3 has 14 residues. The V gene's germline CDR1 is MGHDK and CDR2 SYGVNS. J was trimmed by 0 bases and V by 6 bases; bases with no gene match: 3. DNA of the CDR3: TGTGCCAGCAGGACAGGGGAGGTGAACACTGAAGCTTTCTTT. It specifies CASRTGEVNTEAFF.

This clone appeared a few times. This specimen includes other DNA sequences encoding the same CDR3. The rearrangement links TRBV14 to TRBJ1-3; no definite D call. The germline CDR1 and CDR2 sequences are SGHDN and FVKESK. Trimming shortened V by 6 bases and J by 0 bases, and 6 bases separated the two germline ends. The length of the CDR3 is 13 residues. The DNA of the CDR3 is TGTGCCAGCAGTCTATTCTCTGGAAACACCATATATTTT. Translating it yields CASSLFSGNTIYF.

CDR3 DNA sequence: TGTGCCAGTAGTCGGCCTCTGGGGGGTAGTAGCACCGGGGAGCTGTTTTTT. It codes for CASSRPLGGSSTGELFF. The chain combines TRBV19 with TRBJ2-2; D is perhaps TRBD2 (6 bases). Germline V CDR1 and CDR2: LNHDA, SQIVND (reference sequence). CDR3 length: 17 residues. Trimming removed 5 bases at V and 4 bases at J, with 20 bases between.

The chain joins TRBV27 to TRBJ2-7; 7 bases align to TRBD2. V shed 5 bases and J 2 bases; nucleotides not matched to a gene: 9. Germline V lookup: CDR1 MNHEY, CDR2 SMNVEV (reference sequence). The CDR3 contains 15 residues. CDR3 coding DNA: TGTGCCAGCAGTCCAAGCGGGAACGTCCCCTACGAGCAGTACTTC. Its protein product is CASSPSGNVPYEQYF.

The CDR3 bases are TGTGCCACTAGTGTGGGAGGGGAAACGCACGAGCAGTACTTC. It encodes CATSVGGETHEQYF. The chain links TRBV10-3 to TRBJ2-7; 7 bases line up with TRBD2. The V segment lost 10 bases and the J segment 5 bases; nucleotides outside the gene matches: 14. Looked up from germline, CDR1 is ENHRY and CDR2 is SYGVKD. The CDR3 contains 14 residues.

The chain has TRBV9 and TRBJ2-7; no reliable D call. The V end was cut by 0 bases, the J end by 0 bases, with 4 bases between. Germline-derived CDR1 and CDR2 are SGDLS and YYNGEE. The length of the CDR3 is 13 residues. CDR3 DNA sequence: TGTGCCAGCAGCGTAGACCCCTCCTACGAGCAGTACTTC. Protein product: CASSVDPSYEQYF.

This clone was detected once. The V call is TRBV18, the J call TRBJ1-1; D gene uncertain. V lost 2 bases to trimming and J lost 7 bases, with 8 bases between them. This CDR3 region has 12 residues. The germline V gene has CDR1 KGHSH and CDR2 LQKENI. The CDR3 DNA follows: TGTGCCAGCTCACCAAACAGCGATGAAGCTTTCTTT. The encoded protein is CASSPNSDEAFF.

V usage is TRBV10-3 and J usage is TRBJ2-7; no clear D. V was pared by 8 bases and J by 4 bases, with 9 bases between. Germline values: CDR1 ENHRY, CDR2 SYGVKD. This CDR3 is built from 11 residues. CDR3 DNA sequence: TGTGCCATCGCGGCTCTTTACGAGCAGTACTTC. Its translation: CAIAALYEQYF.

V and J are TRBV30 and TRBJ2-4; D possibly corresponds to TRBD1 (6 bases). The length of the CDR3 is 13 residues. Trimming stripped 2 bases from V and 8 bases from J, with 13 bases between. CDR1 GTSNPN and CDR2 SVGIG come from the germline V gene (reference sequence). The CDR3 DNA reads TGTGCCTGGAGTTCTACTCAGGGGTACATTCAGTACTTC. This sequence encodes CAWSSTQGYIQYF.

V and J are TRBV5-4 and TRBJ2-3, with TRBD2 identical over 9 bases. This CDR3 contains 17 residues. CDR1 and CDR2 (germline): SGHNT, YYREEE (reference sequence). V trimming: 4 bases; J trimming: 4 bases; junction bases outside the gene matches: 13. CDR3 sequence reads: CASSVGPAGGPSDTQYF. The CDR3 DNA is TGTGCCAGCAGCGTGGGCCCGGCGGGAGGGCCCTCAGATACGCAGTATTTT.

The chain joins TRBV29-1 to TRBJ1-1, with 10 bases lining up with TRBD1. This CDR3 is built from 16 residues. V dropped 0 bases and J dropped 1; count of bases not matched to a gene: 5. Germline V gene lookup returns CDR1 SQVTM and CDR2 ANQGSEA. The CDR3 nucleotides read TGCAGCGTTGAAGATCCCCGGACAGGGGGGAACACTGAAGCTTTCTTT. This codes for CSVEDPRTGGNTEAFF.